This TCR beta chain was recorded in a study of monozygotic twins with inflammatory bowel disease. Broader study findings: A lone strong IBD-associated signal or clonotype found no support. Compared with healthy co-twins, IBD patients showed reduced TCRbeta repertoire diversity by inverse Simpson.

Each donor supplied roughly 2.5 ml of blood. A note on this clonotype: The antigen remains unidentified.

Looked up from germline, CDR1 is MRHNA and CDR2 is SNTAGT. There are 20 residues in the CDR3. Each UMI harboured a 6-nucleotide sample barcode and was appended via template switching. TCRdb reworked the 5' RACE reads into one entry per CDR3 protein, no DNA. The table lists about 200,000 distinct CDR3 sequences. The chain carries TRBV6-4 and TRBJ2-1; the TCRdb call, TRBD1, lacks DNA for checking. The TCR originated in a human donor with ulcerative colitis or Crohn's disease, or a healthy co-twin of an affected twin (not recorded which). Sequencing was done on a sample of blood. CDR3 amino acids: CASSDRNLGQGTGSYNEQFF.